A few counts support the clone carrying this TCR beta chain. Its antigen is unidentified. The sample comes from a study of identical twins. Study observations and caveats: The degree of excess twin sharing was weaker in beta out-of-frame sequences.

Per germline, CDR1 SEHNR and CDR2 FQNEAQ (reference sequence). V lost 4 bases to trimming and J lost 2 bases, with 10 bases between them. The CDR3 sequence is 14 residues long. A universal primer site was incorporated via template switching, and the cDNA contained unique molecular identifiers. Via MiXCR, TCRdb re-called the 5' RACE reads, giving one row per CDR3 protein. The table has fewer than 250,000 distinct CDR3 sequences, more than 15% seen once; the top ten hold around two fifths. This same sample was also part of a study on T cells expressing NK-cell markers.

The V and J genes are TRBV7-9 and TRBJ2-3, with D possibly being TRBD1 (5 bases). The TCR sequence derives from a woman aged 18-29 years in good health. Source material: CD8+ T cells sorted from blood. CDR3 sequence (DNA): TGTGCCAGCAGCTCTGACAGAGACACAGATACGCAGTATTTT. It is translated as CASSSDRDTDTQYF.